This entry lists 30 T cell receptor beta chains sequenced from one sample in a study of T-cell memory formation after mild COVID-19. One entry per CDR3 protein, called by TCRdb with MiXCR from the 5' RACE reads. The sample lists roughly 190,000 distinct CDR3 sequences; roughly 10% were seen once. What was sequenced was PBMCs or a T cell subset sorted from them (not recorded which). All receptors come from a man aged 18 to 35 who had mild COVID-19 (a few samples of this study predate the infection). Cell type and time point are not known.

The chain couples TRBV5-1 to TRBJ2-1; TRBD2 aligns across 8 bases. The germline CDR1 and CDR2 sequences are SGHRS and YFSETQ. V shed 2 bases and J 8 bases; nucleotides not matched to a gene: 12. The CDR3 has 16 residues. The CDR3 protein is CASSFPPAGGLDEQFF. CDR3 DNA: TGCGCCAGCAGCTTTCCTCCTGCGGGGGGTTTAGATGAGCAGTTCTTC.

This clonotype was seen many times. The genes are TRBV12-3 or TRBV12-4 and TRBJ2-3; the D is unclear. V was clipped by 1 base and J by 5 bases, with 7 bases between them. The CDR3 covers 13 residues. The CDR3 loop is CASSLGSLDTQYF. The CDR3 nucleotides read TGTGCCAGCAGTTTAGGTAGTTTAGATACGCAGTATTTT.

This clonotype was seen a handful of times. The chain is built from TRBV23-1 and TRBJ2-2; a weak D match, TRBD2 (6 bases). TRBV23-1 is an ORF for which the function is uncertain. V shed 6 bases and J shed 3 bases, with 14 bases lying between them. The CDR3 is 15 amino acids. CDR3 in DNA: TGCGCCAGCAGGCCCCGGGACTCCGACACCGGGGAGCTGTTTTTT. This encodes CASRPRDSDTGELFF.

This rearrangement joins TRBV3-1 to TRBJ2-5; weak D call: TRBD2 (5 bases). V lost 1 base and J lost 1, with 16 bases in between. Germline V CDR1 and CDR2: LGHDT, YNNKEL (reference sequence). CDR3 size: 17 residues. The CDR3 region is CASSQALWTAAQETQYF. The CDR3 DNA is TGTGCCAGCAGCCAAGCACTCTGGACTGCGGCCCAAGAGACCCAGTACTTC.

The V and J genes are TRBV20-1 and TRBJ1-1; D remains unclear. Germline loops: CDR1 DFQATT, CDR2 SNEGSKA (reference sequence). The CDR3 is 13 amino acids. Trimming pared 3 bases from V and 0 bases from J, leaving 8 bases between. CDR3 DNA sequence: TGCAGTGCTAGTCCGTCAGTGAACACTGAAGCTTTCTTT. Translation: CSASPSVNTEAFF.

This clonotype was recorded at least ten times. Here the CDR3 DNA reads TGCAGTTCAAGGGACATTTCTAGCACAGATACGCAGTATTTT. Its translation is CSSRDISSTDTQYF. This chain uses TRBV20-1 with TRBJ2-3, with D maybe TRBD1 (6 bases). The CDR3 is made up of 14 amino acids. Germline V gives CDR1 DFQATT, CDR2 SNEGSKA (reference sequence). Trimming took 8 bases from V and 0 from J, leaving 15 bases between them.

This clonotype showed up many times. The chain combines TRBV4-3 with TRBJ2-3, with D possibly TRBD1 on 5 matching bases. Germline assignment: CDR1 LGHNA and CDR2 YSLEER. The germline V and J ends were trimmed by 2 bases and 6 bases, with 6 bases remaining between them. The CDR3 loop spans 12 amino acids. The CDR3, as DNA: TGCGCCAGCAGCCAAAAGGGGGATACGCAGTATTTT. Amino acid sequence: CASSQKGDTQYF.

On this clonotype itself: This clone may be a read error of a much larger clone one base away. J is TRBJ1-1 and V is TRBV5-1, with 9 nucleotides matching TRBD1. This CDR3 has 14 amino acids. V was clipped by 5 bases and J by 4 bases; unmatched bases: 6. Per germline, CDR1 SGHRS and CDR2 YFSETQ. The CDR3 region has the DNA TGCGCCAGCAGGTTACAGGGGGCGCGCACTGAAGCTTTCTTT. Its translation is CASRLQGARTEAFF.

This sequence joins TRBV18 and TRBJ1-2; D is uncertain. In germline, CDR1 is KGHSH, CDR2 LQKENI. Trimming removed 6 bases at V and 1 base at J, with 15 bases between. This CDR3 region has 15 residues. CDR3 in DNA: TGTGCCAGCTCCCAGTCAGCTGGGCTTAACTATGGCTACACCTTC. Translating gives CASSQSAGLNYGYTF.

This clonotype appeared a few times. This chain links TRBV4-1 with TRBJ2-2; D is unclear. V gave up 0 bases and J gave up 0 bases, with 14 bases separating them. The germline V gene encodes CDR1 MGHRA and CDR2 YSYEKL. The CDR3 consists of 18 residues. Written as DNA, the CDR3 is TGCGCCAGCAGCCAAGATCGGCGCGGCATTGCGAACACCGGGGAGCTGTTTTTT. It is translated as CASSQDRRGIANTGELFF.

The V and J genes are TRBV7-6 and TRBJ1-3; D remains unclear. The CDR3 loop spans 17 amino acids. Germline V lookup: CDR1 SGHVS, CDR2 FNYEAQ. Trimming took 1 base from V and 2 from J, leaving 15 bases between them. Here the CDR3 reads CASSLEGRIRAGNTIYF. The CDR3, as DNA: TGTGCCAGCAGCTTAGAGGGAAGAATCCGGGCTGGAAACACCATATATTTT.

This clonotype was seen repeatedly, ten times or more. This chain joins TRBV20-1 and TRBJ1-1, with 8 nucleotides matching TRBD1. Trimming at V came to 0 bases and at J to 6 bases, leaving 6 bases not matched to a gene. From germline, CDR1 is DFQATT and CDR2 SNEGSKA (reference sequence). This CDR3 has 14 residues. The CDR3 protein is CSARETGAVSEAFF. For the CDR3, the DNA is TGCAGTGCTAGAGAGACAGGGGCGGTGTCTGAAGCTTTCTTT.

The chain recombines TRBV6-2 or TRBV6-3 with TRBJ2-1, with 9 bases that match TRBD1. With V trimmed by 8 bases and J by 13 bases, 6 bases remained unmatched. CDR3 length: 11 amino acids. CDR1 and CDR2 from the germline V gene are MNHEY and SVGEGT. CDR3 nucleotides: TGTGCCAGCGGACAGGGGCAAGGTCAGTTCTTC. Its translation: CASGQGQGQFF.

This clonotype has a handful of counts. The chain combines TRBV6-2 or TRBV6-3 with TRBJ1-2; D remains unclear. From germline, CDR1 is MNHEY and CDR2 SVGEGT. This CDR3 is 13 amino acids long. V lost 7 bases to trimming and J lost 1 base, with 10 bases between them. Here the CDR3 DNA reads TGTGCCAGCAAAGAGGACGGTAACTATGGCTACACCTTC. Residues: CASKEDGNYGYTF.

The DNA for the CDR3 is TGTGCCAGCGTGGACAGGGGTGGAAAGACCCAGTACTTC. This codes for CASVDRGGKTQYF. This chain uses TRBV28 with TRBJ2-5; 9 bases fit TRBD1. The CDR3 contains 13 residues. Looked up from germline, CDR1 is MDHEN and CDR2 is SYDVKM. The junction had 7 bases not matched to a gene; V was cut back by 8 bases and J by 6 bases.

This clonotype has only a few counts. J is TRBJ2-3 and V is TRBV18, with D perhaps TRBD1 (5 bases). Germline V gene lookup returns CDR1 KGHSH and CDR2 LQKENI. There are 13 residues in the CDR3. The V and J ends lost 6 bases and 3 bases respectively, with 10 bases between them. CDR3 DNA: TGTGCCAGCTCGAAGGGGCGGACAGATACGCAGTATTTT. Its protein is CASSKGRTDTQYF. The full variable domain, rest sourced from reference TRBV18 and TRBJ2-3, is NAGVMQNPRHLVRRRGQEARLRCSPMKGHSHVYWYRQLPEEGLKFMVYLQKENIIDESGMPKERFSAEFPKEGPSILRIQQVVRGDSAAYFCASSKGRTDTQYFGPGTRLTVL.

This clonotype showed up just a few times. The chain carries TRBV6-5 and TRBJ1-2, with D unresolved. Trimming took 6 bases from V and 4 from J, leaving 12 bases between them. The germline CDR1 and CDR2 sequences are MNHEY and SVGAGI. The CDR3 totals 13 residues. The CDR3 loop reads CASRGQYLYGYTF. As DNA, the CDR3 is TGTGCCAGCAGGGGCCAGTACCTCTATGGCTACACCTTC.

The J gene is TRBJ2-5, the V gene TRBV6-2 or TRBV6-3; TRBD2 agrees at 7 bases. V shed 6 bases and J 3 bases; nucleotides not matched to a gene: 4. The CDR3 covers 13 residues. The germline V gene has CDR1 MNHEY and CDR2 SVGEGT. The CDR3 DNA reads TGTGCCAGCAGCCGGGACTATGAAGAGACCCAGTACTTC. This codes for CASSRDYEETQYF.

CDR3 protein: CASSRTSGRQETQYF. CDR3 nucleotides: TGCGCCAGCAGCAGGACTAGCGGACGACAAGAGACCCAGTACTTC. The V gene is TRBV5-1, the J gene TRBJ2-5, with 10 bases lining up with TRBD2. The CDR3 totals 15 residues. CDR1 and CDR2 from the germline V gene are SGHRS and YFSETQ. V was clipped by 4 bases and J by 2 bases; unmatched bases: 5.

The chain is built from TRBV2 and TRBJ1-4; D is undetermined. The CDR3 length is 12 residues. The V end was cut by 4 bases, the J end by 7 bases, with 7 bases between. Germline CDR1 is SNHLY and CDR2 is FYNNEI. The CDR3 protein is CASSVIAEKLFF. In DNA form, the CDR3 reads TGTGCCAGCAGTGTAATCGCTGAAAAACTGTTTTTT.

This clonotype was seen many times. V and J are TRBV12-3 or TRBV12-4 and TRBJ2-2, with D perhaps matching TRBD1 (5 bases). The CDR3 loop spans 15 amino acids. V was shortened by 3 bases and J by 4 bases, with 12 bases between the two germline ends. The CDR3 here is CASSFFQGSTGELFF. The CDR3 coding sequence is TGTGCCAGCAGTTTTTTCCAGGGAAGCACCGGGGAGCTGTTTTTT.

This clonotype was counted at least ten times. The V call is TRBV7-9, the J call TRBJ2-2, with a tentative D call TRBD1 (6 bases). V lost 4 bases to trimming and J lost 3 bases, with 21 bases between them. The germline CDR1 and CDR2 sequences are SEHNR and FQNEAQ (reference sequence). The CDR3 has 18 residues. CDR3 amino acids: CASSSREWTESYTGELFF. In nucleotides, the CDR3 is TGTGCCAGCAGCTCGCGCGAATGGACAGAGAGTTACACCGGGGAGCTGTTTTTT. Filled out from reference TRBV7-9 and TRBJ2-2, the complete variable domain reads DTGVSQNPRHKITKRGQNVTFRCDPISEHNRLYWYRQTLGQGPEFLTYFQNEAQLEKSRLLSDRFSAERPKGSFSTLEIQRTEQGDSAMYLCASSSREWTESYTGELFFGEGSRLTVL.

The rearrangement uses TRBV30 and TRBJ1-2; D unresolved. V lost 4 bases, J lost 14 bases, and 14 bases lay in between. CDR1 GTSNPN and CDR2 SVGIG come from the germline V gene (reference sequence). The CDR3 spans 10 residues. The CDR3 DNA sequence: TGTGCCTGGACCCAGACGGTGGAGACCTTC. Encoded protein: CAWTQTVETF.

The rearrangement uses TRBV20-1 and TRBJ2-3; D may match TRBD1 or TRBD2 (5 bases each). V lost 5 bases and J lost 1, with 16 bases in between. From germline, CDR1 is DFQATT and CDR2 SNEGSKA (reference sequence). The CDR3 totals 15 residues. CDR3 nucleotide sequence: TGCAGTGCTGGGACGGTCGGGGCGGGCACAGATACGCAGTATTTT. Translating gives CSAGTVGAGTDTQYF.

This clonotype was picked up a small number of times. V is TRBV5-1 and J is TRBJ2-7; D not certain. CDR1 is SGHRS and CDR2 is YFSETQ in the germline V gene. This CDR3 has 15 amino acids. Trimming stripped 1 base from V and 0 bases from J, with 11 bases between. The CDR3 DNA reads TGCGCCAGCAGCTTGCTCGGCGGAAGCTCCTACGAGCAGTACGTC. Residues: CASSLLGGSSYEQYV.

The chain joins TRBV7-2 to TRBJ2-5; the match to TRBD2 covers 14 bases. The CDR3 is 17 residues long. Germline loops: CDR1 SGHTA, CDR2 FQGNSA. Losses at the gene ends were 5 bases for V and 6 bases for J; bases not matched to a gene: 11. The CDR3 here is CASSPSLTSGGAKTQYF. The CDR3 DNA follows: TGTGCCAGCAGCCCAAGCCTGACTAGCGGGGGGGCTAAGACCCAGTACTTC.

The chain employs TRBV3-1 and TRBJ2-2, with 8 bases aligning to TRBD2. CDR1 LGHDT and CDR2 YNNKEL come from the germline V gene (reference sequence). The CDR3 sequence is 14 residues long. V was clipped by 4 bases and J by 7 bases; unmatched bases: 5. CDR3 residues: CASSLGTRFGELFF. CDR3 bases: TGTGCCAGCAGCCTTGGGACTAGATTCGGGGAGCTGTTTTTT.

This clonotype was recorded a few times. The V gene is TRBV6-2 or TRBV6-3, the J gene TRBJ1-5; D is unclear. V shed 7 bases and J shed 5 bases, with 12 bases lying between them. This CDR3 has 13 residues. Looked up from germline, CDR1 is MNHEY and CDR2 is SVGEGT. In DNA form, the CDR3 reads TGTGCCAGCACTCCATGGGTGGATCAGCCCCAGCATTTT. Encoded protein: CASTPWVDQPQHF.

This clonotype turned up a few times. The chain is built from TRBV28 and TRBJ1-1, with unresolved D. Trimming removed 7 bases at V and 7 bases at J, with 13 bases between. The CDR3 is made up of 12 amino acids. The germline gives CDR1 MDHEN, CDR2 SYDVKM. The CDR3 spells CASNPKAVEAFF. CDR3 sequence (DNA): TGTGCCAGCAACCCTAAAGCAGTTGAAGCTTTCTTT. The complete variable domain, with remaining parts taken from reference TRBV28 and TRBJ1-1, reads DVKVTQSSRYLVKRTGEKVFLECVQDMDHENMFWYRQDPGLGLRLIYFSYDVKMKEKGDIPEGYSVSREKKERFSLILESASTNQTSMYLCASNPKAVEAFFGQGTRLTVV.

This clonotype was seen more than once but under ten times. The CDR3 loop is CSATPTSYEQYF. In DNA, the CDR3 is TGCAGTGCTACTCCTACTAGCTACGAGCAGTACTTC. The rearrangement uses TRBV20-1 and TRBJ2-7; D may be TRBD2 (5 bases). V was cut by 4 bases and J by 3 bases, with 10 bases left in between. This CDR3 comprises 12 residues. Germline V lookup: CDR1 DFQATT, CDR2 SNEGSKA (reference sequence).